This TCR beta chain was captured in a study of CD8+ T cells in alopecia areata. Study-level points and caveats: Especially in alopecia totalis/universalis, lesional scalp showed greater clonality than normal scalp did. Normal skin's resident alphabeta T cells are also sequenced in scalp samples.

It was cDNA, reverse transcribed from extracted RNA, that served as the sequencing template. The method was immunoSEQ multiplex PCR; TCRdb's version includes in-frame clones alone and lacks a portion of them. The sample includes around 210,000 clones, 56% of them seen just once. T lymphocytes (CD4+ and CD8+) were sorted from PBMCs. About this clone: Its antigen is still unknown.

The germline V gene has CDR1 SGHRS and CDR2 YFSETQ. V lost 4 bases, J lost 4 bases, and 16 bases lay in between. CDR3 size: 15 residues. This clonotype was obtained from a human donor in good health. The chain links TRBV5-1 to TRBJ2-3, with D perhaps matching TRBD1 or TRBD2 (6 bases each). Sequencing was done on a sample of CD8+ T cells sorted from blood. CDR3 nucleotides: TGCGCCAGCAGCGTCAGACAGGCGGGGTCAGATACGCAGTATTTT. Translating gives CASSVRQAGSDTQYF.